The 15 T cell receptor beta chains below come from one sample, sequenced in a study of OX40 agonist ivuxolimab in advanced cancers. Sequencing used immunoSEQ multiplex PCR; TCRdb keeps in-frame clones, though not all of them. The table shows about 81,000 clones, with more than 80% occurring only once. The material was CD4+ or CD8+ T cells sorted from blood, obtained in a trial of the OX40 agonist ivuxolimab. The receptors were gathered from an adult with an advanced solid tumor such as melanoma, head and neck, liver or kidney cancer.

V and J are TRBV29-1 and TRBJ1-2; maybe TRBD1 (5 bases). V gave up 3 bases and J gave up 3 bases, with 11 bases separating them. CDR1 SQVTM and CDR2 ANQGSEA come from the germline V gene. The CDR3 sequence is 13 residues long. CDR3 loop: CSVDSQGYYGYTF. The CDR3 DNA sequence: TGCAGCGTTGATAGCCAGGGCTACTATGGCTACACCTTC.

V and J are TRBV5-1 and TRBJ2-5; no reliable D call. From germline, CDR1 is SGHRS and CDR2 YFSETQ. The CDR3 is 16 residues long. V was shortened by 2 bases and J by 3 bases, with 17 bases between the two germline ends. CDR3 loop: CASSFANHPTEETQYF. The CDR3 DNA follows: TGCGCCAGCAGCTTCGCTAACCACCCCACCGAAGAGACCCAGTACTTC.

This rearrangement joins TRBV19 to TRBJ1-5; D ambiguous. Trimming pared 10 bases from V and 4 bases from J, leaving 20 bases between. The V gene's germline CDR1 is LNHDA and CDR2 SQIVND (reference sequence). The CDR3 sequence is 15 residues long. The CDR3 region is CATTPPPGENQPQHF. The CDR3 DNA reads TGTGCCACTACCCCCCCGCCGGGAGAGAATCAGCCCCAGCATTTT.

The rearrangement uses TRBV27 and TRBJ1-5; D gene unclear. The V end was cut by 5 bases, the J end by 0 bases, with 17 bases between. The CDR3 loop spans 17 amino acids. CDR1 and CDR2 (germline): MNHEY, SMNVEV (reference sequence). The CDR3 DNA is TGTGCCAGCAGTCGATCCCACTGGCGGGATAGCAATCAGCCCCAGCATTTT. Amino acids: CASSRSHWRDSNQPQHF.

This clone showed up just a few times. The rearrangement links TRBV2 to TRBJ1-3; D remains unclear. V shed 6 bases and J shed 3 bases, with 15 bases lying between them. Germline V CDR1 and CDR2: SNHLY, FYNNEI. This CDR3 has 15 amino acids. CDR3 sequence reads: CASRAHDMGGNTIYF. CDR3 bases: TGTGCCAGCAGGGCCCATGATATGGGTGGAAACACCATATATTTT.

The rearrangement joins TRBV6-5 to TRBJ1-5, with D unresolved. Germline V gene data show CDR1 as MNHEY and CDR2 as SVGAGI. Between the trimmed V and J ends, which lost 7 bases and 4 bases, there was a span of 11 bases. The CDR3 is made up of 13 amino acids. CDR3 in amino acids: CASTEGLNQPQHF. CDR3 sequence (DNA): TGTGCCAGCACCGAGGGTCTAAATCAGCCCCAGCATTTT.

This chain links TRBV15 with TRBJ1-1; perhaps TRBD1 as D (5 bases). Germline CDR1 and CDR2: LNHNV and YYDKDF (reference sequence). CDR3 length equals 16 residues. V was clipped by 0 bases and J by 0 bases, with 11 bases between them. The CDR3 sequence is CATSRDWQGLNTEAFF. CDR3 in DNA: TGTGCCACCAGCAGAGATTGGCAGGGTCTGAACACTGAAGCTTTCTTT.

This clone was observed a handful of times. The chain couples TRBV12-2 to TRBJ1-2. TRBV12-2 is noted as a pseudogene. The CDR3 has 13 residues. The CDR3 region is CASRLAGYYGYTF. CDR3 nucleotides: TGTGCAAGTCGCTTAGCGGGGTATTATGGCTACACCTTC.

This chain connects TRBV6-6 to TRBJ1-6; possible D gene TRBD1, 5 bases. This CDR3 is built from 16 residues. Germline CDR1 and CDR2: MNHNY and SVGAGI (reference sequence). V was clipped by 6 bases and J by 8 bases, with 20 bases between them. CDR3 coding DNA: TGTGCCAGCAGGCCCGGGCCGGGGGGAAGGGATTCACCCCTCCACTTT. This translates into CASRPGPGGRDSPLHF.

V is TRBV11-3 and J is TRBJ2-5, with D possibly being TRBD2 (5 bases). V gave up 5 bases and J gave up 5 bases, with 12 bases separating them. Germline V CDR1 and CDR2: SGHNT, YENEEA. This CDR3 has 13 residues. The CDR3 sequence is CASSRTFLETQYF. The CDR3 nucleotides are TGTGCCAGCAGCCGGACTTTTTTGGAGACCCAGTACTTC. Together with reference TRBV11-3 and TRBJ2-5, the CDR3 gives the full variable domain: EAGVVQSPRYKIIEKKQPVAFWCNPISGHNTLYWYLQNLGQGPELLIRYENEEAVDDSQLPKDRFSAERLKGVDSTLKIQPAELGDSAVYLCASSRTFLETQYFGPGTRLLVL.

The V and J genes are TRBV19 and TRBJ2-1; D possibly matches TRBD1 or TRBD2 (5 bases each). Germline assignment: CDR1 LNHDA and CDR2 SQIVND (reference sequence). V lost 10 bases to trimming and J lost 6 bases, with 28 bases between them. The CDR3 contains 17 residues. CDR3 bases: TGTGCCAATCCCGGTACGGGACCCCCCTCGGAGAGCAATGAGCAGTTCTTC. Translated, it gives CANPGTGPPSESNEQFF.

This chain connects TRBV10-1 to TRBJ2-1; D remains ambiguous. Germline CDR1 WNHNN, CDR2 SYGVQD (reference sequence). V lost 1 base and J lost 4, with 14 bases in between. This CDR3 is built from 16 residues. The CDR3 bases are TGCGCCAGCAGTGAGTTTAGGACGGCTAATTACAATGAGCAGTTCTTC. Its translation: CASSEFRTANYNEQFF.

This chain connects TRBV20-1 to TRBJ1-1; D is undetermined. CDR1 DFQATT and CDR2 SNEGSKA come from the germline V gene (reference sequence). This CDR3 comprises 11 residues. The V and J ends lost 6 bases and 1 base respectively, with 6 bases between them. The CDR3 region is CSATWNTEAFF. In nucleotides, the CDR3 is TGCAGTGCGACCTGGAACACTGAAGCTTTCTTT.

This clone was seen a few times. The chain joins TRBV5-4 to TRBJ1-2, with no clear D. CDR3 length equals 15 residues. Germline CDR1 reads SGHNT; CDR2 reads YYREEE (reference sequence). The V and J ends lost 2 bases and 0 bases respectively, with 11 bases between them. The CDR3 DNA is TGTGCCAGCAGCTTATCCCTCGCAACTAACTATGGCTACACCTTC. It encodes CASSLSLATNYGYTF.

This clone appeared a single time. The CDR3 nucleotides read TGTGCCAGCAGCAGGGACAGGGTTGGCTACACCTTC. It codes for CASSRDRVGYTF. The rearrangement links TRBV11-2 to TRBJ1-2; 9 bases fit TRBD1. After removal of 5 bases from V and 7 bases from J, the junction contained 2 bases not matched to a gene. The CDR3 sequence is 12 residues long. Germline V gene sequence: CDR1 SGHAT, CDR2 FQNNGV. Combining the CDR3 with reference TRBV11-2 and TRBJ1-2 gives the whole variable domain EAGVAQSPRYKIIEKRQSVAFWCNPISGHATLYWYQQILGQGPKLLIQFQNNGVVDDSQLPKDRFSAERLKGVDSTLKIQPAKLEDSAVYLCASSRDRVGYTFGSGTRLTVV.